What follows are 16 T cell receptor beta chains derived from one specimen sequenced in a study of cytotoxic CD8 clonotypes in ibrutinib-treated CLL. Clones were sequenced by immunoSEQ multiplex PCR, and TCRdb holds only the in-frame ones, with some missing. In the table there are more than 75,000 clones, around 77% of which are singletons. The sample in question was PBMCs, obtained after 24 months of ibrutinib treatment. The receptors stem from a human donor with chronic lymphocytic leukemia.

This clone was counted a single time. The V call is TRBV5-1, the J call TRBJ2-2; 10 nucleotides align to TRBD2. V gave up 4 bases and J gave up 0 bases; unmatched junction bases: 12. Germline CDR1 SGHRS, CDR2 YFSETQ. The CDR3 spans 19 residues. This chain's CDR3 is CASSPWTSGSATNTGELFF. In DNA, the CDR3 is TGCGCCAGCAGCCCCTGGACTAGCGGAAGCGCCACGAACACCGGGGAGCTGTTTTTT.

J is TRBJ1-3 and V is TRBV6-5; D gene ambiguous. The CDR3 is 12 amino acids. Germline assignment: CDR1 MNHEY and CDR2 SVGAGI. V lost 5 bases to trimming and J lost 3 bases, with 5 bases between them. The CDR3: CASSVHGNTIYF. CDR3 bases: TGTGCCAGCAGTGTCCATGGAAACACCATATATTTT.

The chain joins TRBV5-1 to TRBJ2-5; no clear D gene. The DNA end lines up better with TRBJ2-7; the J call may be wrong. Germline CDR1 is SGHRS and CDR2 is YFSETQ. This CDR3 region has 15 residues. CDR3 DNA: TGCGCCAGCAGCTTGGTAGTCAGCAACTCCTACGAGCAGTACTTC. Encoded protein: CASSLVVSNSYEQYF.

The V gene is TRBV7-3, the J gene TRBJ2-7; 9 bases agree with TRBD2. The CDR3 is made up of 13 amino acids. Looked up from germline, CDR1 is SGHTA and CDR2 is FQGTGA. Trimming at V came to 5 bases and at J to 6 bases, leaving 5 bases not matched to a gene. The CDR3 is CASSHSGGSEQYF. The CDR3 DNA reads as TGTGCCAGCAGCCATAGCGGGGGATCCGAGCAGTACTTC.

The DNA of the CDR3 is TGTGCCTGGTCTAGCACAGATACGCAGTATTTT. It yields the protein CAWSSTDTQYF. V and J are TRBV30 and TRBJ2-3; no firm D call. This CDR3 spans 11 amino acids. Germline values: CDR1 GTSNPN, CDR2 SVGIG (reference sequence). V lost 5 bases to trimming and J lost 0 bases, with 3 bases between them.

The chain combines TRBV28 with TRBJ2-7; TRBD2 might be the D (6 bases). The CDR3 contains 15 residues. Germline V CDR1 and CDR2: MDHEN, SYDVKM. V lost 6 bases to trimming and J lost 3 bases, with 18 bases between them. The CDR3 loop is CASSPGLRSIYEQYF. The CDR3 DNA sequence: TGTGCCAGCAGCCCGGGACTTCGTAGTATCTACGAGCAGTACTTC.

DNA of the CDR3: TGTGCCAGCAGAGCACAGGGATCGGGTCTTTATGGCTACACCTTC. It specifies CASRAQGSGLYGYTF. The chain has TRBV6-5 and TRBJ1-2, with D possibly TRBD1 on 6 matching bases. V lost 6 bases and J 5 bases, leaving 19 bases between the germline ends. Germline V gene lookup returns CDR1 MNHEY and CDR2 SVGAGI. The CDR3 runs 15 residues.

This sequence joins TRBV5-6 and TRBJ1-6; D unresolved. This CDR3 comprises 15 residues. Germline CDR1 reads SGHDT; CDR2 reads YYEEEE. The V and J ends lost 0 bases and 7 bases respectively, with 11 bases between them. The CDR3 DNA sequence: TGTGCCAGCAGCTTGGAGGATATCGGGAATTCACCCCTCCACTTT. Amino acids: CASSLEDIGNSPLHF.

The chain employs TRBV4-1 and TRBJ1-5; 8 positions agree with TRBD1. With V trimmed by 0 bases and J by 0 bases, 7 bases remained unmatched. The CDR3 length is 18 residues. Germline-derived CDR1 and CDR2 are MGHRA and YSYEKL. This CDR3 reads CASSQDSGGPYSNQPQHF. CDR3 DNA: TGCGCCAGCAGCCAAGACTCAGGGGGCCCTTATAGCAATCAGCCCCAGCATTTT.

To note about this clone: One end of the junction does not line up with germline, which may come from a read error. This chain uses TRBV7-7 with TRBJ2-2; D is possibly TRBD1 (6 bases). The CDR3 runs 14 residues. Germline V gene lookup returns CDR1 SSHAT and CDR2 FNYEAQ (reference sequence). In DNA, the CDR3 is TGTGCTAGCAGCCCACAGGGGAACACCGGGGAGCTGTTTTTT. Translation: CASSPQGNTGELFF.

This chain joins TRBV6-5 and TRBJ2-5; TRBD1 might be the D (5 bases). CDR1 is MNHEY and CDR2 is SVGAGI in the germline V gene. Trimming removed 2 bases at V and 1 base at J, with 14 bases between. This CDR3 is 16 amino acids long. DNA for the CDR3: TGTGCCAGCAGTTACCGGACGCTGGGGCCCCAAGAGACCCAGTACTTC. As protein: CASSYRTLGPQETQYF.

This clone was recorded only once. The chain recombines TRBV7-9 with TRBJ2-1, with D maybe TRBD2 (5 bases). Germline CDR1 and CDR2: SEHNR and FQNEAQ (reference sequence). The CDR3 contains 13 residues. V was trimmed by 5 bases and J by 8 bases, leaving 13 bases between them. CDR3 loop: CASSQILVYEQFF. The CDR3 DNA sequence: TGTGCCAGCAGCCAGATACTAGTGTATGAGCAGTTCTTC. Supplemented by reference TRBV7-9 and TRBJ2-1, the full variable domain reads DTGVSQNPRHKITKRGQNVTFRCDPISEHNRLYWYRQTLGQGPEFLTYFQNEAQLEKSRLLSDRFSAERPKGSFSTLEIQRTEQGDSAMYLCASSQILVYEQFFGPGTRLTVL.

The gene calls are TRBV7-2 and TRBJ1-1, with a possible D match to TRBD1 (6 bases). V was cut by 4 bases and J by 10 bases, with 16 bases left in between. The CDR3 contains 13 residues. The germline CDR1 and CDR2 sequences are SGHTA and FQGNSA. The CDR3 here is CASSYGRARGAFF. As DNA, the CDR3 is TGTGCCAGCAGCTACGGACGGGCCAGGGGAGCTTTCTTT.

The chain couples TRBV19 to TRBJ2-1, with 10 bases identical to TRBD2. V dropped 3 bases and J dropped 4; count of bases not matched to a gene: 6. This CDR3 is 16 amino acids long. Germline V gives CDR1 LNHDA, CDR2 SQIVND (reference sequence). The CDR3 reads CASSIFPTSGYNEQFF. Written as DNA, the CDR3 is TGTGCCAGTAGTATTTTCCCGACTAGCGGGTACAATGAGCAGTTCTTC.

Only a few counts were recorded for this clone. The V call is TRBV28, the J call TRBJ1-2; perhaps TRBD1 as D (6 bases). Germline lookup yields CDR1 MDHEN and CDR2 SYDVKM. V was pared by 6 bases and J by 10 bases, with 18 bases between. The CDR3 consists of 13 residues. CDR3 loop: CASSQTGPSDYTF. The CDR3 nucleotides read TGTGCCAGCAGCCAGACAGGTCCGAGTGACTACACCTTC.

In regard to this clone: The same CDR3 can be traced to other DNA sequences in this sample. The genes are TRBV6-5 and TRBJ1-3; the match to TRBD1 covers 7 bases. The junction had 2 bases not matched to a gene; V was cut back by 2 bases and J by 1 base. CDR1 and CDR2 (germline): MNHEY, SVGAGI. The CDR3 extends over 15 amino acids. The CDR3 here is CASSYRGLSGNTIYF. In nucleotides, the CDR3 is TGTGCCAGCAGTTACAGGGGGCTTTCTGGAAACACCATATATTTT.